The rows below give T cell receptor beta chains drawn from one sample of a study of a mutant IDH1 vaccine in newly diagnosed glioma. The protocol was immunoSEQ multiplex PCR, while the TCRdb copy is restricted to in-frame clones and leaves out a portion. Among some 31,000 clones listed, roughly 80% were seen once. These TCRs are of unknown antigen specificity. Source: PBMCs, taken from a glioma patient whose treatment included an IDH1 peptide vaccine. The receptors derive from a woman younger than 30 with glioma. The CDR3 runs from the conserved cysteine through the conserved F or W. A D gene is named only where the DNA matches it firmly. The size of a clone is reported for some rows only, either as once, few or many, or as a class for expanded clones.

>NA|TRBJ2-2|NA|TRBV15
TGTGCCACCAGCGCAGAGACTATTTTGGACGGGGAGCTGTTTTTT
CATSAETILDGELFF
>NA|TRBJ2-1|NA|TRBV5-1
TGCGCCAGCAGCTTGGGACAGGAGTACAATGAGCAGTTCTTC
CASSLGQEYNEQFF
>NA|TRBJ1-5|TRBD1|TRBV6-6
TGTGCCAGCAACCCGCCGGACAGGGGATTCCAGCCCCAGCATTTT
CASNPPDRGFQPQHF
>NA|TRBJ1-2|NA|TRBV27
TGTGCCAGCAGTTTATCCGCGGGCTATGGCTACACCTTC
CASSLSAGYGYTF
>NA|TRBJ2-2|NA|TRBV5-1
TGCGCCAGCAGCCGTCAACGCGACGGAAACACCGGGGAGCTGTTTTTT
CASSRQRDGNTGELFF
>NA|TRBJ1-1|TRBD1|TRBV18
TGTGCCAGCTCACCATCTAGGACAGGGGACACTGAAGCTTTCTTT
CASSPSRTGDTEAFF
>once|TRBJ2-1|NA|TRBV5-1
TGCGCCAGCAGCCCGGAGGGGGCGGGCTGGTCCAATGAGCAGTTCTTC
CASSPEGAGWSNEQFF
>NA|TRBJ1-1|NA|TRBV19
TGTGCCAGTAGTATAAGTGGCCGGACTGAAGCTTTCTTT
CASSISGRTEAFF
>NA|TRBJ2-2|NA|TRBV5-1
TGCGCCAGCAGCTCTCTGTCTGGGGCCGGGGAGCTGTTTTTT
CASSSLSGAGELFF
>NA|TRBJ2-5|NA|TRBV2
TGTGCCAGCAGTGAACCGGAGACCCAGTACTTC
CASSEPETQYF
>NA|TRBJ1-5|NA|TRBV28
TGTGCCAGCAACCCCGATATCCTATATAGCAATCAGCCCCAGCATTTT
CASNPDILYSNQPQHF
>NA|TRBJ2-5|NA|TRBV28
TGTGCCACCAGGGTTGGAGGGGCCCCAGAGACCCAGTACTTC
CATRVGGAPETQYF
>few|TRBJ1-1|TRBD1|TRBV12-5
TGTGCTAGTGGTTTGGGGGCAGGGGGGGACACTGAAGCTTTCTTT
CASGLGAGGDTEAFF
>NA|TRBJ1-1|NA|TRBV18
TGTGCCAGCTCACCAACGACAGCGAACACTGAAGCTTTCTTT
CASSPTTANTEAFF
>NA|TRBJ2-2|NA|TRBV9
TGTGCCAGCAGCGTAGTGGGGGCAACGAACACCGGGGAGCTGTTTTTT
CASSVVGATNTGELFF
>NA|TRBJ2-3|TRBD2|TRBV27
TGTGCCAGCAGTTTCGGACTAGCGGGAGGGCCAACAGCCACAGATACGCAGTATTTT
CASSFGLAGGPTATDTQYF
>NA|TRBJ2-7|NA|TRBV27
TGTGCCAGCACCTCCGGAGGGCAGGTGCAGTACTTC
CASTSGGQVQYF
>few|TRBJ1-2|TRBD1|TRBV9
TGTGCCAGCAGAGCTGGACAGGGGGATGGCTACACCTTC
CASRAGQGDGYTF
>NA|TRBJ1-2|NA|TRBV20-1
TGCAGTGCTTTGACTTACTATGGCTACACCTTC
CSALTYYGYTF
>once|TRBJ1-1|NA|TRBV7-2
TGTGCCAGCAGCTTGTCGAACACTGAAGCTTTCTTT
CASSLSNTEAFF
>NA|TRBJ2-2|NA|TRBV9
TGTGCCAGCACCATGACAGCGAACACCGGGGAGCTGTTTTTT
CASTMTANTGELFF
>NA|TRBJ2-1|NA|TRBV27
TGTGCCAGCAGTTTATCCACGGCAGACAATGAGCAGTTCTTC
CASSLSTADNEQFF
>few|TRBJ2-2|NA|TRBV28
TGTGCCAGCAGTTTGCTAACAGACACCGGGGAGCTGTTTTTT
CASSLLTDTGELFF
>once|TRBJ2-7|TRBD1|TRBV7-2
TGTGCCAGCAGCCCGGACAGGTCATACGAGCAGTACTTC
CASSPDRSYEQYF
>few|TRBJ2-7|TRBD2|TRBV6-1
TGTGCCAGCAGTGAAGCCGGGACTAGTCCCTACGAGCAGTACTTC
CASSEAGTSPYEQYF
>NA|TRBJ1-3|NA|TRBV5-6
TGTGCCAGCAGCTTGGGCGCAGGGTTCAGTAACACCATATATTTT
CASSLGAGFSNTIYF
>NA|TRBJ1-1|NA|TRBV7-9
TGTGCCAGCAGCTTAGTTCAGGCGAACACTGAAGCTTTCTTT
CASSLVQANTEAFF
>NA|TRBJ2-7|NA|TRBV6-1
TGTGCCAGCAGTGAAGAAGGCCTAGCGTCCCAGTACTTC
CASSEEGLASQYF
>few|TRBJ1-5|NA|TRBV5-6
TGTGCCAGCAGCTTAAACAGTTATAGCAATCAGCCCCAGCATTTT
CASSLNSYSNQPQHF
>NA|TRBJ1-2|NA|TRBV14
TGTGCCAGCAGCCTCGCGGTAAACTATGGCTACACCTTC
CASSLAVNYGYTF
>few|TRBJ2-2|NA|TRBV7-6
TGTGCCAGCAGCTTAACCGGAAACACCGGGGAGCTGTTTTTT
CASSLTGNTGELFF
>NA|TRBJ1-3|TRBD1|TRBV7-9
TGTGCCAGCAGCCTCCCGGGACAGAATTTCGGAAACACCATATATTTT
CASSLPGQNFGNTIYF
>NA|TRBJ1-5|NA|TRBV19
TGTGCCAGTACCACATCCCCGCAAGGGGACGGTCAGCCCCAGCATTTT
CASTTSPQGDGQPQHF
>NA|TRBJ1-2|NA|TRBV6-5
TGTGCCAGCAGTCTCGACAGGAGGTATGGCTACACCTTC
CASSLDRRYGYTF
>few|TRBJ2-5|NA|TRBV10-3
TGTGCCATCAGAGAGGAGCGGCTAGAGACCCAGTACTTC
CAIREERLETQYF
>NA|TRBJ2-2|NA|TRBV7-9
TGTGCCAGCAGCTCATGGACGGCCACCGGGGAGCTGTTTTTT
CASSSWTATGELFF
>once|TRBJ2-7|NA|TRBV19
TGTGCCAGTAGTGGTTTGGCCAACGCCTACGAGCAGTACTTC
CASSGLANAYEQYF
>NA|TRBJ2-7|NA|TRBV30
TGTGCCTGGGGGGTTCAATCCTACGAGCAGTACTTC
CAWGVQSYEQYF
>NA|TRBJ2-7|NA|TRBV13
TGTGCCAGCAGCTTAGGTCGTATAGGGCCGACCTACGAGCAGTACTTC
CASSLGRIGPTYEQYF
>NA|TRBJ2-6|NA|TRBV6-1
TGTGCCACTTGGGGTGGTAGCTCTGGGGCCAACGTCCTGACTTTC
CATWGGSSGANVLTF
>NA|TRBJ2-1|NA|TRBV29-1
TGCAGCGGGGTGGGGAATGAGCAGTTCTTC
CSGVGNEQFF
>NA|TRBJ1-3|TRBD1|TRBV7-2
TGTGCCAGCAGCTCCAATACAGGGGAGCGCGGAAACACCATATATTTT
CASSSNTGERGNTIYF
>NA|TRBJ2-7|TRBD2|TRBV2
TGTGCCAGCAAGGAAAGCGGGGGGGCCTACGAGCAGTACTTC
CASKESGGAYEQYF
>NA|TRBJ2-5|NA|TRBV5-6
TGTGCCAGCAGCTCCCCGGGGCCGAGAGAGACCCAGTACTTC
CASSSPGPRETQYF
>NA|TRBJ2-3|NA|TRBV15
TGTGCCACCAGCAGAGGGGAGACGAGTAGTCGCACAGATACGCAGTATTTT
CATSRGETSSRTDTQYF
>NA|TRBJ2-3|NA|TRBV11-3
TGTGCCAGCAGACGTTCAGGGCCCAGCACAGATACGCAGTATTTT
CASRRSGPSTDTQYF